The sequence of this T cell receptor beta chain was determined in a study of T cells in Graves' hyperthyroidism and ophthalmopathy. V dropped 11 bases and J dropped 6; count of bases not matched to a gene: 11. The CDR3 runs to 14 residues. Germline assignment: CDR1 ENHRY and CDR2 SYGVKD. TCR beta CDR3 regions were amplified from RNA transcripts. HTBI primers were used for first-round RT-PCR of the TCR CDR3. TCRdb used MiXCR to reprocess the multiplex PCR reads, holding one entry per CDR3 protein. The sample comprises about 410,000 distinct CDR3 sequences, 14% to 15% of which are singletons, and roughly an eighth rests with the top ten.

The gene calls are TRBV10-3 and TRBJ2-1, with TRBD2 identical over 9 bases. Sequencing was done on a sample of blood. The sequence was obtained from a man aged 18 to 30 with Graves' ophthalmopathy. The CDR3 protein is CAPRASGTINEQFF. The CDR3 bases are TGTGCCCCCCGCGCTAGCGGGACAATCAATGAGCAGTTCTTC.